Below, 15 T cell receptor beta chains from the same sample are listed, as sequenced in a study of cytomegalovirus exposure and HLA in healthy donors. TCRdb's table, derived via immunoSEQ multiplex PCR, lists solely in-frame clones and lacks some. Among some 210,000 clones listed, about nine tenths were seen once. The sample comprised PBMCs. These receptors were collected from a woman aged 18-30 years in good health and CMV-seropositive.

The rearrangement joins TRBV11-2 to TRBJ2-1; TRBD2 aligns across 10 bases. After removal of 8 bases from V and 4 bases from J, the junction contained 8 bases not matched to a gene. CDR1 and CDR2 (germline): SGHAT, FQNNGV. This CDR3 comprises 15 residues. Here the CDR3 reads CASGKGLAYYNEQFF. As DNA, the CDR3 is TGTGCCAGCGGGAAGGGACTAGCGTATTACAATGAGCAGTTCTTC.

This chain uses TRBV16 with TRBJ2-1, with 14 bases that match TRBD2. CDR1 KGHSY and CDR2 FQNENV come from the germline V gene. The length of the CDR3 is 18 residues. V lost 6 bases and J lost 2; bases outside the gene matches: 9. The CDR3 sequence is CASSGTSGSLSPYNEQFF. The CDR3 DNA reads as TGTGCCAGCAGTGGGACTAGCGGGAGCTTATCTCCCTACAATGAGCAGTTCTTC.

On this clone: Its ends do not fully match the called genes, so a read error is possible. J is TRBJ2-7 and V is TRBV7-2; 8 bases are a match to TRBD2. Germline V gene lookup returns CDR1 SGHTA and CDR2 FQGNSA. The CDR3 contains 17 residues. Written as DNA, the CDR3 is TGTGCCAGCAGCTTAGTGGGGCTAGCGGGCGGGTCCTTCGAGCAGTACTTC. This codes for CASSLVGLAGGSFEQYF. Combining the CDR3 with reference TRBV7-2 and TRBJ2-7 gives the whole variable domain GAGVSQSPSNKVTEKGKDVELRCDPISGHTALYWYRQSLGQGLEFLIYFQGNSAPDKSGLPSDRFSAERTGGSVSTLTIQRTQQEDSAVYLCASSLVGLAGGSFEQYFGPGTRLTVT.

This clone was seen a single time. Germline is not matched at one junction end, which may reflect a read error. This chain joins TRBV7-7 and TRBJ2-2, with 10 bases aligning to TRBD2. The CDR3 length is 15 residues. The germline V gene has CDR1 SSHAT and CDR2 FNYEAQ (reference sequence). DNA for the CDR3: TGTGCTAGCAGCTCCAGCGGGAGGGCTGGCGGGGAGCTGTTTTTT. Amino acid sequence: CASSSSGRAGGELFF.

The chain couples TRBV2 to TRBJ1-2; D gene unclear. This CDR3 has 13 residues. Germline loops: CDR1 SNHLY, CDR2 FYNNEI. The V and J ends lost 7 bases and 8 bases respectively, with 17 bases between them. The CDR3: CASTVGDYNGYTF. CDR3 coding DNA: TGTGCCAGCACCGTCGGGGATTACAACGGCTACACCTTC.

This chain joins TRBV14 and TRBJ2-7, with 8 positions matching TRBD2. The CDR3 has 16 residues. Germline CDR1 reads SGHDN; CDR2 reads FVKESK. With 3 bases clipped from V and 4 bases from J, the junction kept 11 bases outside the gene matches. The CDR3 region has the DNA TGTGCCAGCAGCCAGAAACCGGGACTAGGGGAATACGAGCAGTACTTC. Translation: CASSQKPGLGEYEQYF.

This clone showed up just a few times. V and J are TRBV19 and TRBJ2-7, with TRBD2 identical over 9 bases. Germline CDR1 and CDR2: LNHDA and SQIVND (reference sequence). V lost 3 bases, J lost 2 bases, and 5 bases stayed unmatched. The CDR3 has 15 amino acids. The CDR3 region is CASSMIAGATYEQYF. CDR3 DNA sequence: TGTGCCAGTAGTATGATAGCGGGGGCTACCTACGAGCAGTACTTC. The full variable domain, completed using reference TRBV19 and TRBJ2-7, is DGGITQSPKYLFRKEGQNVTLSCEQNLNHDAMYWYRQDPGQGLRLIYYSQIVNDFQKGDIAEGYSVSREKKESFPLTVTSAQKNPTAFYLCASSMIAGATYEQYFGPGTRLTVT.

The chain links TRBV5-4 to TRBJ1-4, with D possibly TRBD1 on 6 matching bases. This CDR3 is 15 amino acids long. Trimming took off 2 bases at V and 5 bases at J, with 13 bases between the two ends. Germline CDR1 SGHNT, CDR2 YYREEE (reference sequence). Here the CDR3 reads CASSFYRDENEKLFF. The CDR3, as DNA: TGTGCCAGCAGCTTCTACAGGGACGAGAATGAAAAACTGTTTTTT.

Here the CDR3 reads CASSLVVGGGLREQYF. CDR3 bases: TGTGCCAGCAGCTTAGTAGTTGGCGGAGGCCTTCGGGAGCAGTACTTC. The chain employs TRBV7-8 and TRBJ2-7; D is perhaps TRBD2 (5 bases). V was trimmed by 1 base and J by 7 bases, leaving 20 bases between them. The CDR3 has 16 residues. Germline V lookup: CDR1 SGHVS, CDR2 FQNEAQ.

The chain employs TRBV15 and TRBJ2-6; the match to TRBD1 covers 9 bases. V lost 2 bases and J lost 0; bases outside the gene matches: 8. Germline CDR1 is LNHNV and CDR2 is YYDKDF (reference sequence). The CDR3 consists of 19 residues. CDR3 coding DNA: TGTGCCACCAGCAGACTCGTGGACAGGGGCGGCTCTGGGGCCAACGTCCTGACTTTC. Its protein product is CATSRLVDRGGSGANVLTF. Supplemented by reference TRBV15 and TRBJ2-6, the full variable domain reads DAMVIQNPRYQVTQFGKPVTLSCSQTLNHNVMYWYQQKSSQAPKLLFHYYDKDFNNEADTPDNFQSRRPNTSFCFLDIRSPGLGDTAMYLCATSRLVDRGGSGANVLTFGAGSRLTVL.

The rearrangement joins TRBV2 to TRBJ2-5, with 8 bases that match TRBD1. The V gene end was trimmed by 4 bases and the J gene end by 2 bases; junction bases not matched to a gene: 6. The CDR3 covers 15 residues. CDR1 SNHLY and CDR2 FYNNEI come from the germline V gene. The DNA for the CDR3 is TGTGCCAGCAGTGCGGGACAGGTCACTCAAGAGACCCAGTACTTC. It translates to CASSAGQVTQETQYF.

This clone showed up just once. The genes are TRBV29-1 and TRBJ2-1, with 14 positions matching TRBD2. The CDR3 has 15 residues. V was clipped by 0 bases and J by 7 bases; unmatched bases: 2. Germline CDR1 reads SQVTM; CDR2 reads ANQGSEA. CDR3: CSVEDGTSGSNEQFF. The CDR3 DNA is TGCAGCGTTGAAGATGGGACTAGCGGGAGTAATGAGCAGTTCTTC.

This clone was observed once. The chain is built from TRBV7-9 and TRBJ1-1; 9 nucleotides line up with TRBD1. The J segment lost 1 base and the V segment lost 5 bases, leaving 5 bases of the junction unmatched. CDR3 length equals 15 residues. Germline CDR1 and CDR2: SEHNR and FQNEAQ (reference sequence). CDR3 sequence reads: CASSARDRENTEAFF. CDR3 bases: TGTGCCAGCAGCGCCCGGGACAGGGAGAACACTGAAGCTTTCTTT. Full variable domain (remainder filled in from reference TRBV7-9 and TRBJ1-1): DTGVSQNPRHKITKRGQNVTFRCDPISEHNRLYWYRQTLGQGPEFLTYFQNEAQLEKSRLLSDRFSAERPKGSFSTLEIQRTEQGDSAMYLCASSARDRENTEAFFGQGTRLTVV.

The chain has TRBV11-2 and TRBJ2-3; TRBD2 matches 7 bases. The CDR3 runs to 16 residues. Germline V gene lookup returns CDR1 SGHAT and CDR2 FQNNGV. V was clipped by 5 bases and J by 0 bases; unmatched bases: 8. The CDR3 DNA reads TGTGCCAGCAGCGCCCTAGCGGATCTTAGCACAGATACGCAGTATTTT. Its translation is CASSALADLSTDTQYF.

V is TRBV11-1 and J is TRBJ2-1; 11 bases fit TRBD2. Trimming cost V 5 bases and J 7 bases; bases outside gene matches: 4. The CDR3 contains 14 residues. CDR1 and CDR2 (germline): SGHAT, FQDESV (reference sequence). As DNA, the CDR3 is TGTGCCAGCAGCCCGGGACTAGCGGATAATGAGCAGTTCTTC. As protein: CASSPGLADNEQFF.